These T cell receptor beta chains were read from a single sample in a study of blood T cell repertoires in COVID-19. Clones were sequenced by immunoSEQ multiplex PCR, and TCRdb holds only the in-frame ones, with some missing. The sample records some 290,000 clones, roughly nine tenths being singletons. The material sequenced was peripheral blood. The receptors stem from a man aged 18 to 35 with active or convalescent COVID-19. Each CDR3 is given with its conserved first and last residue. A D gene is named only where the DNA matches it firmly. Clone size is not always given. Where it is, it says once, few, many or a class for expanded clones.

size	V	J	D	DNA	CDR3
.	TRBV7-6	TRBJ2-7	TRBD2	TGTGCCAGCAGCGACCGGGGGGACGAGCAGTACTTC	CASSDRGDEQYF
.	TRBV6-5	TRBJ1-6	.	TGTGCCAGCAGCGTTCCCGGGCGGGACTCGCCCCTCCACTTT	CASSVPGRDSPLHF
.	TRBV12-5	TRBJ2-5	.	TGTGCTAGTGGTTTAGAGGAAGAGACCCAGTACTTC	CASGLEEETQYF
.	TRBV12-3/TRBV12-4	TRBJ1-2	.	TGTGCCAGCAGTTTATCAGGGGTCTATGGCTACACCTTC	CASSLSGVYGYTF
once	TRBV5-1	TRBJ2-2	.	TGCGCCAGCAGCTCATTACCGACAGAAGGCACCGGGGAGCTGTTTTTT	CASSSLPTEGTGELFF
once	TRBV11-2	TRBJ1-3	.	TGTGCCAGCAGCTTAGTGGACAACCCCTCTGGAAACACCATATATTTT	CASSLVDNPSGNTIYF
.	TRBV5-4	TRBJ1-4	.	TGTGCCAGCAGCTTGGGGCAGGTTAATGAAAAACTGTTTTTT	CASSLGQVNEKLFF
.	TRBV7-2	TRBJ2-3	TRBD2	TGTGCCAGCAGCTTATTTATGGGTGGCGGGGGTGTGGATACGCAGTATTTT	CASSLFMGGGGVDTQYF
.	TRBV9	TRBJ2-1	.	TGTGCCAGCGGTCGCGGTACCTACAATGAGCAGTTCTTC	CASGRGTYNEQFF
.	TRBV6-2/TRBV6-3	TRBJ2-5	.	TGTGCCAGCAGTTACCGACAGGACCTGACCCAGTACTTC	CASSYRQDLTQYF
once	TRBV7-2	TRBJ2-3	.	TGTGCCAGCAGCTCTGAGTTGGGCACAGATACGCAGTATTTT	CASSSELGTDTQYF
.	TRBV5-5	TRBJ1-5	.	TGTGCCAGCAGCCCGGGGGGGTCGGGCCCTGGCAATCAGCCCCAGCATTTT	CASSPGGSGPGNQPQHF
.	TRBV28	TRBJ2-5	.	TGTGCCAGCAAGCAGGCAGAAGAGACCCAGTACTTC	CASKQAEETQYF
.	TRBV5-5	TRBJ1-2	.	TGTGCCAGCAGCCCGCGGGAAAACTATGGCTACACCTTC	CASSPRENYGYTF
.	TRBV5-1	TRBJ2-3	TRBD2	TGCGCCAGCAGCTTTAGCGGGAGAAGCACAGATACGCAGTATTTT	CASSFSGRSTDTQYF
.	TRBV27	TRBJ2-5	TRBD2	TGTGCCAGCAGTTCTCTGGGACTAGCTGAAGAGACCCAGTACTTC	CASSSLGLAEETQYF
.	TRBV12-5	TRBJ2-7	TRBD1	TGTGCTAGTGGTTTGGTAGGGGGCAGGAACTCCTACGAGCAGTACTTC	CASGLVGGRNSYEQYF
.	TRBV6-4	TRBJ2-1	.	TGTGCCAGCAGTGATAGGTGGGCTAATGAGCAGTTCTTC	CASSDRWANEQFF
.	TRBV4-2	TRBJ2-2	TRBD2	TGTGCCAGCAGCAACCTACCGGGACTAGCGGGAGGGAACACCGGGGAGCTGTTTTTT	CASSNLPGLAGGNTGELFF
.	TRBV6-6	TRBJ2-7	.	TGTGCCTCGGCCCCCCCACCGGGTACAGGTTCCTACGAGCAGTACTTC	CASAPPPGTGSYEQYF
.	TRBV6-6	TRBJ2-7	TRBD1	TGTGCCGGTGACAGGGAATCTAATGAGCAGTACTTC	CAGDRESNEQYF
.	TRBV11-3	TRBJ2-1	.	TGTGCCAGCGGTACCGGGGTCTCCTACAATGAGCAGTTCTTC	CASGTGVSYNEQFF
.	TRBV2	TRBJ1-4	TRBD1	TGTGCCAGCAGTGACAGGGGGGACCCTAATGAAAAACTGTTTTTT	CASSDRGDPNEKLFF
.	TRBV5-8	TRBJ2-3	.	TGTGCCAGCAGCTTGGGTTCAGAAGATACGCAGTATTTT	CASSLGSEDTQYF
.	TRBV12-5	TRBJ1-1	.	TGTGCTAGTGGGCATCGGGGGGAAACGAACACTGAAGCTTTCTTT	CASGHRGETNTEAFF
.	TRBV4-1	TRBJ1-3	.	TGCGCCAGCAGCCAAGGGACAGCTGGAAACACCATATATTTT	CASSQGTAGNTIYF
.	TRBV19	TRBJ1-5	TRBD1	TGTGCCAGTAGTATACAGGGGGCTAGCAATCAGCCCCAGCATTTT	CASSIQGASNQPQHF
.	TRBV7-3	TRBJ2-3	.	TGTGCCAGCAGCTTAACGTCTAGATACACAGATACGCAGTATTTT	CASSLTSRYTDTQYF
.	TRBV6-2/TRBV6-3	TRBJ2-4	TRBD1	TGTGCCAGCAGTTGGGACAGGCCCCGGGACATTCAGTACTTC	CASSWDRPRDIQYF
.	TRBV5-4	TRBJ1-2	.	TGTGCCAGCAGCTTGGCCGGGGTTGCTAACTATGGCTACACCTTC	CASSLAGVANYGYTF
.	TRBV28	TRBJ2-1	.	TGTGCCAGCACCTCCCCGAGAGGCGATGAGCAGTTCTTC	CASTSPRGDEQFF
.	TRBV18	TRBJ1-4	.	TGTGCCAGCTCACCCACTTACCAGGATGAAAAACTGTTTTTT	CASSPTYQDEKLFF
.	TRBV19	TRBJ2-3	TRBD2	TGTGCCAGTAGTATCCAAGCGGGAGAGTCAGATACGCAGTATTTT	CASSIQAGESDTQYF
.	TRBV9	TRBJ1-5	.	TGTGCCAGCAGCGTAGACGCATCGACAAGACAGCCCCAGCATTTT	CASSVDASTRQPQHF
.	TRBV19	TRBJ2-1	.	TGTGCCAGTAGTAGACTCCCCGAGGATGAGCAGTTCTTC	CASSRLPEDEQFF
.	TRBV5-1	TRBJ2-7	.	TGCGCCAGCAGCTTGGCCACGAGCTCCTACGAGCAGTACTTC	CASSLATSSYEQYF
.	TRBV2	TRBJ2-5	TRBD2	TGTGCCAGCAGTATGACTAGCGGGACGGGAGAGACCCAGTACTTC	CASSMTSGTGETQYF
.	TRBV6-5	TRBJ2-1	.	TGTGCCAGCAGTTCCCTCAATGAGCAGTTCTTC	CASSSLNEQFF
.	TRBV5-4	TRBJ1-2	TRBD1	TGTGCCAGCAAATTACCGACAGGGGTGGATGGCTACACCTTC	CASKLPTGVDGYTF
.	TRBV6-1	TRBJ2-1	.	TGTGCCAGCAGTGAAGTCACAGAGAACAATGAGCAGTTCTTC	CASSEVTENNEQFF
.	TRBV5-1	TRBJ1-2	.	TGCGCCAGCAGCTTGGTGGTGACAGGAGACTATGGCTACACCTTC	CASSLVVTGDYGYTF
.	TRBV7-9	TRBJ1-3	TRBD1	TGTGCCAGCAGCTGGGGACAGGGGGCGGGCGACACCATATATTTT	CASSWGQGAGDTIYF
.	TRBV5-1	TRBJ2-6	TRBD1	TGCGCCAGCAGCTTGTGGACAGGAAGCTCTGGGGCCAACGTCCTGACTTTC	CASSLWTGSSGANVLTF
.	TRBV30	TRBJ1-1	.	TGTGCCTGGAGTGTCCTGTCCACTGAAGCTTTCTTT	CAWSVLSTEAFF
.	TRBV9	TRBJ1-2	.	TGTGCCAGCTCCGGAGGGCTCTATGGCTACACCTTC	CASSGGLYGYTF
.	TRBV29-1	TRBJ2-1	TRBD2	TGCAGCATACGCCGTCGGACTAGCGGGAGTTACAATGAGCAGTTCTTC	CSIRRRTSGSYNEQFF
.	TRBV5-1	TRBJ1-1	TRBD1	TGCGCCAGCAGCTTGGAACAGGGGCAAGCTTTCTTT	CASSLEQGQAFF
.	TRBV6-2/TRBV6-3	TRBJ2-5	.	TGTGCCAGCAGTTTTGCTAGCGTCGACGAGACCCAGTACTTC	CASSFASVDETQYF
.	TRBV29-1	TRBJ2-7	.	TGCAGCGTTGAAGGCGGGGTCTCCTACGAGCAGTACTTC	CSVEGGVSYEQYF
.	TRBV7-6	TRBJ2-5	TRBD2	TGTGCCAGCAGCTTGGGAGCGGGGATTGAGAAGACCCAGTACTTC	CASSLGAGIEKTQYF
.	TRBV6-5	TRBJ2-7	.	TGTGCCAGCAGGATAGACGGAGCCACCTACGAGCAGTACTTC	CASRIDGATYEQYF
.	TRBV3-1/TRBV3-2	TRBJ2-5	TRBD2	TGTGCCAGCAGCGGGGAGGGGAGCCAAGAGACCCAGTACTTC	CASSGEGSQETQYF
few	TRBV27	TRBJ1-1	.	TGTGCCAGCAGCCAGAACAGCCAGGGGCGGGCTTTCTTT	CASSQNSQGRAFF
.	TRBV5-1	TRBJ2-5	.	TGCGCCAGCAGCATGGCTCAGTGGCAAGAGACCCAGTACTTC	CASSMAQWQETQYF
.	TRBV28	TRBJ1-5	.	TGTGCCAGCAGTCGAGCCGACAGGTACAATCAGCCCCAGCATTTT	CASSRADRYNQPQHF
.	TRBV6-5	TRBJ2-2	TRBD1	TGTGCCAGCAGACGTCCCGGGACAGTAGTCGGGGAGCTGTTTTTT	CASRRPGTVVGELFF
once	TRBV6-2/TRBV6-3	TRBJ1-2	.	TGTGCCAGCAGTTACTCTTCAGGGAACTATGGCTACACCTTC	CASSYSSGNYGYTF